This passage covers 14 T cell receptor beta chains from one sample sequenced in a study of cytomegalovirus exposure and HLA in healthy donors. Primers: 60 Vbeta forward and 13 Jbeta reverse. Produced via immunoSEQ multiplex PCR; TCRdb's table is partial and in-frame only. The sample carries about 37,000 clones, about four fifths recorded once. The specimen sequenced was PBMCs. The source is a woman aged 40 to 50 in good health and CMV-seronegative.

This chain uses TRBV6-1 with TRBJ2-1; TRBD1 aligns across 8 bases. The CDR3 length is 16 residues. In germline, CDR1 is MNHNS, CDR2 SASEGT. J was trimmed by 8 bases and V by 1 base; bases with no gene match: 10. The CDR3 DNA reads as TGTGCCAGCAGTGAAGGAGGACAGGGAGATTTGGATGAGCAGTTCTTC. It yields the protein CASSEGGQGDLDEQFF.

CDR3: CASSPNRLSSYEQYF. DNA of the CDR3: TGTGCCAGCAGCCCTAACAGGTTGAGCTCCTACGAGCAGTACTTC. The chain carries TRBV7-8 and TRBJ2-7, with D tentatively TRBD1 (5 bases). The germline CDR1 and CDR2 sequences are SGHVS and FQNEAQ. The CDR3 has 15 residues. V lost 5 bases, J lost 0 bases, and 14 bases lay in between.

CDR3 sequence: CAISETVEKLFF. CDR3 coding DNA: TGTGCCATCAGTGAGACGGTTGAAAAACTGTTTTTT. The chain has TRBV10-3 and TRBJ1-4; D gene unclear. This CDR3 has 12 residues. Germline assignment: CDR1 ENHRY and CDR2 SYGVKD. V lost 2 bases and J 7 bases, leaving 5 bases between the germline ends.

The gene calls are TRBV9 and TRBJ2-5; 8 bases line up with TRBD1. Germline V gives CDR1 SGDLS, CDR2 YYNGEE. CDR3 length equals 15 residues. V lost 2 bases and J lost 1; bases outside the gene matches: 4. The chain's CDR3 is CASSVLGQGQETQYF. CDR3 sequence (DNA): TGTGCCAGCAGCGTTCTCGGACAGGGCCAAGAGACCCAGTACTTC. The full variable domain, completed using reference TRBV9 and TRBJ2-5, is DSGVTQTPKHLITATGQRVTLRCSPRSGDLSVYWYQQSLDQGLQFLIQYYNGEERAKGNILERFSAQQFPDLHSELNLSSLELGDSALYFCASSVLGQGQETQYFGPGTRLLVL.

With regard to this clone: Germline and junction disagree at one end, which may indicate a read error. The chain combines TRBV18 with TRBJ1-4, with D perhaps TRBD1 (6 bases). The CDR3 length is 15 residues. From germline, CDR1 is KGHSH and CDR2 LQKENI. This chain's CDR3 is CASSPRQATNEKLFF. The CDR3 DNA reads TGTGCCAGCTCACCTCGACAGGCAACAAATGAAAAACTGTTTTTT.

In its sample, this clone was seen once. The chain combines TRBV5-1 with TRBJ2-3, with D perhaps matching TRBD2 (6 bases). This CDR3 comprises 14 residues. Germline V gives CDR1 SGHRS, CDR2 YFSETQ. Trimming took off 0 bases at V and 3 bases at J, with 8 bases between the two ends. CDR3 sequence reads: CASSLAAGTDTQYF. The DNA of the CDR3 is TGCGCCAGCAGCTTGGCCGCGGGGACAGATACGCAGTATTTT.

In DNA form, the CDR3 reads TGTGCCAGTATTCGGACAGGGGGCTCCGGGGAGCTGTTTTTT. It specifies CASIRTGGSGELFF. The rearrangement uses TRBV19 and TRBJ2-2; 11 bases fit TRBD1. This CDR3 contains 14 residues. The germline V gene encodes CDR1 LNHDA and CDR2 SQIVND (reference sequence). V trimming: 7 bases; J trimming: 6 bases; junction bases outside the gene matches: 4.

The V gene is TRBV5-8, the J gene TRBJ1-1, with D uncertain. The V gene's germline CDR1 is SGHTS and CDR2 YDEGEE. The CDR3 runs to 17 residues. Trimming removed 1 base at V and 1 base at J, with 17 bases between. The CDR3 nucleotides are TGTGCCAGCAGCTTGAGGTTCGGCAGACTAGCGAACACTGAAGCTTTCTTT. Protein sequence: CASSLRFGRLANTEAFF.

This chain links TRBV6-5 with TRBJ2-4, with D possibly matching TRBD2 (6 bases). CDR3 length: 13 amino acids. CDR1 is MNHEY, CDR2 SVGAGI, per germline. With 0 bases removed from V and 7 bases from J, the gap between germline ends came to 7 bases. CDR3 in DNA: TGTGCCAGCAGTTACTCCCGGGAGAACATTCAGTACTTC. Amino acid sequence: CASSYSRENIQYF.

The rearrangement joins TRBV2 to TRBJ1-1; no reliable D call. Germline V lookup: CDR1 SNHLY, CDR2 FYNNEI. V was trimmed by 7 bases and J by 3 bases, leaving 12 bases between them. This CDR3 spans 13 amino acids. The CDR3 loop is CASMDERDTEAFF. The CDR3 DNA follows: TGTGCCAGCATGGACGAGAGGGACACTGAAGCTTTCTTT.

CDR3 coding DNA: TGCGCCAGCAGCCAAGATTGGACAGGGCTTAGCTCTGGGGCCAACGTCCTGACTTTC. It translates to CASSQDWTGLSSGANVLTF. The chain joins TRBV4-3 to TRBJ2-6; 8 bases agree with TRBD1. The CDR3 extends over 19 amino acids. The V and J ends lost 0 bases and 0 bases, in that order; junction bases with no gene match: 7. From germline, CDR1 is LGHNA and CDR2 YSLEER.

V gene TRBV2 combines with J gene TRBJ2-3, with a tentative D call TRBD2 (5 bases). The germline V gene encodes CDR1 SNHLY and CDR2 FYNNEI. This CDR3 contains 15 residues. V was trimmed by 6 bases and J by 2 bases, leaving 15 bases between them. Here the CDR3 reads CASREDRSPTDTQYF. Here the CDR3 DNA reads TGTGCCAGCAGGGAGGACCGGTCCCCCACAGATACGCAGTATTTT.

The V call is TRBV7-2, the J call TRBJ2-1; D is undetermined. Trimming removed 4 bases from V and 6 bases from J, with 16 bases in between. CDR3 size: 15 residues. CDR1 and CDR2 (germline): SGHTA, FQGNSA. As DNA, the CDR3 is TGTGCCAGCAGCTCCTCAGGCGCCGTCTCCAATGAGCAGTTCTTC. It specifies CASSSSGAVSNEQFF.

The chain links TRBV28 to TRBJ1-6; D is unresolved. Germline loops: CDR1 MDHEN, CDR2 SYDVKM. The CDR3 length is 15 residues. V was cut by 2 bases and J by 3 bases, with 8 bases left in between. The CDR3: CASSLDTLYNSPLHF. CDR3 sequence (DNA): TGTGCCAGCAGTTTAGACACCCTCTATAATTCACCCCTCCACTTT.